This T cell receptor beta chain was sequenced in a study of blood T cell repertoires in COVID-19. Study at large: Samples came from the United States, Italy and Spain, spanning acute and convalescent COVID-19. T cells, B-cell-depleted T cells, or PBMCs supplied cDNA or gDNA.

Individuals drawn from approximately 26 US areas were roughly 18 to 95 years old. Clinical history reported by participants formed the basis on which cohorts were assigned. The germline V gene has CDR1 SGHTA and CDR2 FQGNSA. CDR3 length equals 14 residues. V was shortened by 5 bases and J by 8 bases, with 18 bases between the two germline ends. TCRdb's table, derived via immunoSEQ multiplex PCR, lists solely in-frame clones and lacks some. Of 350,000 to 400,000 clones in the sample, approximately 90% were seen once. The V gene is TRBV7-2, the J gene TRBJ1-2, with D tentatively TRBD1 (5 bases). The sample comprised PBMCs or T cells enriched from blood (not recorded which). This TCR derives from a woman aged 40 to 50 who had been exposed to COVID-19. The CDR3 DNA reads TGTGCCAGCAGCCCGGATTCGGGGGTCTGGGGCTACACCTTC. Its translation: CASSPDSGVWGYTF.